The 30 T cell receptor beta chains presented below share a single source sample, sequenced in a study of CD8 T cells in ankylosing spondylitis. General study results and limits: Seemingly characteristic of ankylosing spondylitis blood was a TCR beta motif consisting of about 8 highly homologous variants.

No antigens are known for them. Using its own MiXCR run on the 5' RACE reads, TCRdb lists one record per CDR3 protein. In the table there are roughly 490,000 distinct CDR3 sequences, about 5.7% of which are singletons. Sequencing was carried out using blood, either unsorted or a sorted T cell fraction (not recorded which). The receptors were sampled from a male donor with ankylosing spondylitis.

About this clonotype: One base away lies a much larger clone, so this may be a sequencing read error. The V call is TRBV29-1, the J call TRBJ2-7; possible D gene TRBD1, 6 bases. Germline CDR1 and CDR2: SQVTM and ANQGSEA. V dropped 5 bases and J dropped 4 bases, with 15 bases sitting between them. This CDR3 is built from 13 residues. The CDR3 sequence: CSVTPEQGYEQYF. CDR3 sequence (DNA): TGCAGCGTTACCCCGGAACAGGGTTACGAGCAGTACTTC.

There are many counts of this clonotype. V is TRBV11-2 and J is TRBJ2-1, with D hard to call. This CDR3 spans 11 amino acids. Germline V CDR1 and CDR2: SGHAT, FQNNGV. Trimming left V 5 bases short and J 8 bases short, with 7 bases between. The CDR3 sequence: CASSPYDEQFF. DNA for the CDR3: TGTGCCAGCAGCCCCTATGATGAGCAGTTCTTC.

This clonotype was counted at least ten times. The J gene is TRBJ2-2, the V gene TRBV24-1; no firm D call. The CDR3 consists of 14 residues. Germline CDR1 reads KGHDR; CDR2 reads SFDVKD. Deletions cut 5 bases from V and 0 bases from J, with 6 bases between. CDR3 amino acids: CATSARTNTGELFF. In nucleotides, the CDR3 is TGTGCCACCAGTGCCCGGACGAACACCGGGGAGCTGTTTTTT.

This clonotype was recorded many times. The chain joins TRBV9 to TRBJ1-2; no clear D gene. Germline V lookup: CDR1 SGDLS, CDR2 YYNGEE. The CDR3 is made up of 13 amino acids. V lost 0 bases and J 8 bases, leaving 11 bases between the germline ends. The CDR3 loop is CASSVEGLRGYTF. As DNA, the CDR3 is TGTGCCAGCAGCGTAGAAGGCCTACGGGGCTACACCTTC.

This clonotype was detected a few times. The V and J genes are TRBV12-3 or TRBV12-4 and TRBJ2-1, with 11 bases fitting TRBD2. The CDR3 consists of 16 residues. J gave up 7 bases and V 3 bases, and 8 bases lay outside the gene matches. The CDR3 DNA is TGTGCCAGCAGTTTGACCTTAGCGGGAGGGCAGAATGAGCAGTTCTTC. Translated: CASSLTLAGGQNEQFF.

This clonotype has only a few counts. The J gene is TRBJ2-7, the V gene TRBV27; 8 nucleotides agree with TRBD2. With V trimmed by 5 bases and J by 4 bases, 10 bases remained unmatched. From germline, CDR1 is MNHEY and CDR2 SMNVEV (reference sequence). This CDR3 comprises 15 residues. CDR3 residues: CASSGREVSLYEQYF. CDR3 nucleotides: TGTGCCAGCAGTGGGCGGGAGGTCTCACTTTACGAGCAGTACTTC.

This clonotype appeared many times. J is TRBJ2-1 and V is TRBV27; D gene ambiguous. Germline V gene sequence: CDR1 MNHEY, CDR2 SMNVEV (reference sequence). The ends were cut back, 4 bases at V and 2 bases at J, with 9 bases in the middle. The CDR3 is made up of 14 amino acids. CDR3 sequence (DNA): TGTGCCAGCAGTTATACCGGGCCCTACAATGAGCAGTTCTTC. This encodes CASSYTGPYNEQFF.

J is TRBJ1-5 and V is TRBV29-1; tentative D call: TRBD1 (5 bases). The germline V gene encodes CDR1 SQVTM and CDR2 ANQGSEA. Trimming removed 1 base at V and 6 bases at J, with 10 bases between. This CDR3 has 13 residues. CDR3 residues: CSVEVGVGQPQHF. The CDR3 DNA reads as TGCAGCGTTGAAGTGGGGGTGGGTCAGCCCCAGCATTTT.

This clonotype was found many times. The V call is TRBV7-2, the J call TRBJ1-2, with D maybe TRBD1 (5 bases). From germline, CDR1 is SGHTA and CDR2 FQGNSA. V shed 5 bases and J shed 0 bases, with 13 bases lying between them. There are 15 residues in the CDR3. The CDR3: CASSRARGTNYGYTF. The CDR3 nucleotides are TGTGCCAGCAGCCGGGCAAGGGGAACTAACTATGGCTACACCTTC. The full variable domain, with the rest looked up from reference TRBV7-2 and TRBJ1-2, is GAGVSQSPSNKVTEKGKDVELRCDPISGHTALYWYRQSLGQGLEFLIYFQGNSAPDKSGLPSDRFSAERTGGSVSTLTIQRTQQEDSAVYLCASSRARGTNYGYTFGSGTRLTVV.

The rearrangement links TRBV4-3 to TRBJ2-1; TRBD1 or TRBD2 may be the D gene (5 bases each). Trimming left V 1 base short and J 8 bases short, with 12 bases between. The germline CDR1 and CDR2 sequences are LGHNA and YSLEER. This CDR3 has 14 amino acids. The CDR3 is CASSQGGPRDEQFF. As DNA, the CDR3 is TGCGCCAGCAGCCAAGGGGGACCACGCGATGAGCAGTTCTTC.

The genes are TRBV28 and TRBJ2-3; no clear D gene. Germline CDR1 reads MDHEN; CDR2 reads SYDVKM. Trimming stripped 1 base from V and 8 bases from J, with 19 bases between. This CDR3 comprises 16 residues. The CDR3 DNA follows: TGTGCCAGCAGTTTATATCAACTGAGGCTCGCCACTACGCAGTATTTT. Protein product: CASSLYQLRLATTQYF. The variable domain in full, with the rest retrieved from reference TRBV28 and TRBJ2-3, is DVKVTQSSRYLVKRTGEKVFLECVQDMDHENMFWYRQDPGLGLRLIYFSYDVKMKEKGDIPEGYSVSREKKERFSLILESASTNQTSMYLCASSLYQLRLATTQYFGPGTRLTVL.

This clonotype was observed many times. The rearrangement uses TRBV20-1 and TRBJ2-2; TRBD2 is a possible D gene (7 bases). CDR3 length: 13 residues. Per the germline V gene, CDR1 is DFQATT and CDR2 is SNEGSKA (reference sequence). The V end lost 3 bases, the J end lost 4 bases, and 9 bases lay between the germline ends. The CDR3, as DNA: TGCAGTGCTAGGCGGGGGCGCACCGGGGAGCTGTTTTTT. Translation: CSARRGRTGELFF.

This clonotype was seen ten or more times. The V call is TRBV4-2, the J call TRBJ1-4, with D possibly TRBD1 on 6 matching bases. Per the germline V gene, CDR1 is LGHNA and CDR2 is YNFKEQ. The V and J ends lost 0 bases and 8 bases respectively, with 13 bases between them. The CDR3 contains 15 residues. CDR3 sequence (DNA): TGTGCCAGCAGCCAAGATGGGGGCCGAGGGGAAAAACTGTTTTTT. Its protein product is CASSQDGGRGEKLFF.

This clonotype was counted at least ten times. The gene calls are TRBV5-1 and TRBJ2-3; TRBD2 agrees at 10 bases. CDR3 size: 17 residues. V shed 4 bases, J shed 1 base, and the junction held 9 bases outside the gene matches. The germline gives CDR1 SGHRS, CDR2 YFSETQ. CDR3 DNA: TGCGCCAGCAGCCGGATCCCTAGCGGGGGAGGCACAGATACGCAGTATTTT. Its translation is CASSRIPSGGGTDTQYF.

Ten or more counts support this clonotype. The chain links TRBV12-3 or TRBV12-4 to TRBJ2-1; D remains ambiguous. With 8 bases removed from V and 0 bases from J, the gap between germline ends came to 11 bases. The CDR3 runs to 14 residues. The CDR3 spells CASRFRGSYNEQFF. The CDR3 DNA reads TGTGCCAGCCGGTTTCGTGGCTCCTACAATGAGCAGTTCTTC.

In this sample, this clonotype turned up many times. V is TRBV5-1 and J is TRBJ2-2, with 10 bases identical to TRBD2. The CDR3 is made up of 17 amino acids. Per germline, CDR1 SGHRS and CDR2 YFSETQ. The ends lost 5 bases at V and 3 bases at J; junction bases unmatched: 10. The CDR3, as DNA: TGCGCCAGCAGATTGCATCTAGCGGGGGCCTACACCGGGGAGCTGTTTTTT. Translation: CASRLHLAGAYTGELFF. The variable domain in full, with the rest retrieved from reference TRBV5-1 and TRBJ2-2, is KAGVTQTPRYLIKTRGQQVTLSCSPISGHRSVSWYQQTPGQGLQFLFEYFSETQRNKGNFPGRFSGRQFSNSRSEMNVSTLELGDSALYLCASRLHLAGAYTGELFFGEGSRLTVL.

A few counts support this clonotype. V gene TRBV15 combines with J gene TRBJ2-7; D perhaps matches TRBD1 (5 bases). V was trimmed by 0 bases and J by 2 bases, leaving 11 bases between them. Germline CDR1 reads LNHNV; CDR2 reads YYDKDF (reference sequence). The CDR3 is 15 amino acids. CDR3 sequence (DNA): TGTGCCACCAGCAGAGATCTCCCAGGGACCTACGAGCAGTACTTC. As protein: CATSRDLPGTYEQYF. Full variable domain (rest looked up from reference TRBV15 and TRBJ2-7): DAMVIQNPRYQVTQFGKPVTLSCSQTLNHNVMYWYQQKSSQAPKLLFHYYDKDFNNEADTPDNFQSRRPNTSFCFLDIRSPGLGDTAMYLCATSRDLPGTYEQYFGPGTRLTVT.

This chain connects TRBV20-1 to TRBJ2-7; no definite D call. V gave up 3 bases and J gave up 1 base, with 19 bases separating them. The CDR3 runs to 16 residues. Germline CDR1 DFQATT, CDR2 SNEGSKA (reference sequence). As DNA, the CDR3 is TGCAGTGCTAGCCGCCTTAAGGGCTCCCAGTCCTACGAGCAGTACTTC. Encoded protein: CSASRLKGSQSYEQYF.

The rearrangement uses TRBV11-2 and TRBJ1-2; weak D call: TRBD1 (6 bases). The CDR3 covers 15 residues. The V and J ends lost 4 bases and 10 bases respectively, with 22 bases between them. Germline loops: CDR1 SGHAT, CDR2 FQNNGV. The CDR3 DNA reads TGTGCCAGCAGCTCGGTCCGAGGGGGGGGTCCATCCTACACCTTC. Translating it yields CASSSVRGGGPSYTF.

This clonotype has a count of ten or more. The chain links TRBV24-1 to TRBJ1-5, with TRBD1 identical over 7 bases. Germline lookup yields CDR1 KGHDR and CDR2 SFDVKD. After removal of 3 bases from V and 7 bases from J, the junction contained 14 bases not matched to a gene. The CDR3 extends over 17 amino acids. The chain's CDR3 is CATSDPPGQTGIQPQHF. Here the CDR3 DNA reads TGTGCCACCAGTGATCCACCGGGACAGACGGGAATCCAGCCCCAGCATTTT.

The sample holds one count of this clonotype. A single base separates this from a much larger clone, so it may be a read error. V usage is TRBV7-8 and J usage is TRBJ2-5; D is perhaps TRBD1 or TRBD2 (5 bases each). Germline loops: CDR1 SGHVS, CDR2 FQNEAQ. This CDR3 has 15 amino acids. The CDR3 loop reads CAGSLLGTYGETQYF. CDR3 bases: TGTGCCGGCAGCTTACTTGGGACGTACGGCGAGACCCAGTACTTC.

This clonotype was detected ten times or more. The CDR3 DNA reads TGTGCCAGCAGTTTCGGGTTGGCTGGCTACACCTTC. Protein product: CASSFGLAGYTF. The rearrangement uses TRBV12-3 or TRBV12-4 and TRBJ1-2; D remains ambiguous. The CDR3 length is 12 residues. Deletions cut 3 bases from V and 7 bases from J, with 9 bases between.

This CDR3 reads CASSLGAGGPREQYF. For the CDR3, the DNA is TGTGCCAGCAGCTTGGGAGCGGGGGGCCCCCGCGAGCAGTACTTC. This chain joins TRBV5-5 and TRBJ2-7, with 9 bases that match TRBD2. The CDR3 consists of 15 residues. V lost 0 bases to trimming and J lost 6 bases; unmatched junction nucleotides: 7. Per germline, CDR1 SGHKS and CDR2 YYEKEE (reference sequence). Looking up the rest from reference TRBV5-5 and TRBJ2-7 gives the full variable domain: DAGVTQSPTHLIKTRGQQVTLRCSPISGHKSVSWYQQVLGQGPQFIFQYYEKEERGRGNFPDRFSARQFPNYSSELNVNALLLGDSALYLCASSLGAGGPREQYFGPGTRLTVT.

This clonotype was observed many times. V usage is TRBV9 and J usage is TRBJ2-1; D not certain. From germline, CDR1 is SGDLS and CDR2 YYNGEE. Trimming cost V 0 bases and J 0 bases, with 7 bases left between them. This CDR3 is 15 amino acids long. CDR3 in DNA: TGTGCCAGCAGCGTAGTGGCAGGCTCCTACAATGAGCAGTTCTTC. The encoded protein is CASSVVAGSYNEQFF.

The table lists this clonotype with many counts. V is TRBV7-9 and J is TRBJ2-1, with 7 bases lining up with TRBD1. Germline CDR1 and CDR2: SEHNR and FQNEAQ (reference sequence). Losses at the gene ends were 7 bases for V and 9 bases for J; bases not matched to a gene: 6. The CDR3 extends over 12 amino acids. In DNA form, the CDR3 reads TGTGCCAGCAACCAGGGGGAGCTTGAGCAGTTCTTC. This encodes CASNQGELEQFF.

This clonotype was seen repeatedly, ten times or more. CDR3 region: CASSYRTGSSDYGYTF. CDR3 nucleotide sequence: TGTGCCAGCAGTTACAGGACAGGGTCATCGGACTATGGCTACACCTTC. The chain couples TRBV6-2 or TRBV6-3 to TRBJ1-2; 8 bases are a match to TRBD1. CDR1 is MNHEY, CDR2 SVGEGT, per germline. J was trimmed by 3 bases and V by 2 bases; bases with no gene match: 8. The CDR3 runs to 16 residues.

This clonotype was picked up many times. The rearrangement links TRBV5-1 to TRBJ1-2; tentatively, D is TRBD1 (5 bases). Between the trimmed V and J ends, which lost 0 bases and 3 bases, there was a span of 18 bases. Germline CDR1 reads SGHRS; CDR2 reads YFSETQ. The CDR3 is 17 residues long. CDR3: CASSLGPIQGEYYGYTF. The CDR3 nucleotides are TGCGCCAGCAGCTTGGGGCCGATTCAAGGGGAGTACTATGGCTACACCTTC.

This clonotype occurred many times. This sequence joins TRBV5-1 and TRBJ1-2; D is undetermined. Germline CDR1 and CDR2: SGHRS and YFSETQ. The CDR3 has 13 amino acids. V dropped 0 bases and J dropped 4 bases, with 7 bases sitting between them. The CDR3 sequence: CASSLGRVYGYTF. CDR3 DNA: TGCGCCAGCAGCTTGGGGAGAGTCTATGGCTACACCTTC.

This clonotype was detected ten times or more. The chain uses TRBV20-1 and TRBJ2-6; D is undetermined. Trimming pared 5 bases from V and 0 bases from J, leaving 8 bases between. Germline CDR1 is DFQATT and CDR2 is SNEGSKA (reference sequence). The CDR3 is 14 residues long. CDR3 coding DNA: TGCAGTGCTCACACAAGCTCTGGGGCCAACGTCCTGACTTTC. The encoded protein is CSAHTSSGANVLTF.

This clonotype was counted many times. The chain links TRBV5-1 to TRBJ2-1; possible D gene TRBD2, 6 bases. Germline CDR1 reads SGHRS; CDR2 reads YFSETQ. Trimming removed 3 bases at V and 0 bases at J, with 22 bases between. This CDR3 contains 19 residues. The CDR3 nucleotides are TGCGCCAGCAGCTCCCCGCAGGGCGAGCGGGCAAGCTCCTACAATGAGCAGTTCTTC. Encoded protein: CASSSPQGERASSYNEQFF.